What follows is one TCR beta chain and its context. Its specificity is unknown. The library came from three nested PCR rounds adapted from ARM-PCR protocols. TCRdb itself ran the multiplex PCR reads through MiXCR, one entry per CDR3 protein. Counted here are fewer than 85,000 distinct CDR3 sequences, about 80% occurring once; the ten biggest clones make up 28%. The data are from a study of tumor and adjacent non-tumor tissue in lung cancer. Study-level background: Aged about 31 to 80 years, patients included roughly eleven men and about five women with stage I to III disease. Some 4.1 million productive TCRbeta reads were obtained per sample on average.

No cell sorting was done before RNA was extracted from the tissue. The study's findings and limits: Compared with tumor, normal lung showed significantly lower TCR diversity.

This sequence was found in a man in his sixties with non-small cell lung cancer. Sequenced: lung tumor tissue.

The CDR3 sequence is CAIRSGKWSYNEQFF. Here the CDR3 DNA reads TGTGCCATCAGGTCAGGGAAGTGGTCCTACAATGAGCAGTTCTTC. The chain links TRBV10-3 to TRBJ2-1; maybe TRBD1 (5 bases). This CDR3 comprises 15 residues. V lost 6 bases and J 1 base, leaving 13 bases between the germline ends. Germline V lookup: CDR1 ENHRY, CDR2 SYGVKD.